These 30 T cell receptor beta chains originate from one sample sequenced in a study of blood T cell repertoires in COVID-19. Repertoires were generated with immunoSEQ multiplex PCR, while TCRdb's copy carries only in-frame clones and drops some. This table has roughly 670,000 clones, 90% appearing once. Sequenced material: peripheral blood. The receptor set was obtained from a woman aged 18-29 years with acute or convalescent COVID-19.

This clone was observed a single time. This chain joins TRBV7-9 and TRBJ2-1, with D perhaps TRBD1 (6 bases). The germline CDR1 and CDR2 sequences are SEHNR and FQNEAQ (reference sequence). The CDR3 runs to 14 residues. V lost 3 bases to trimming and J lost 4 bases, with 10 bases between them. CDR3: CASSFKTGYNEQFF. CDR3 DNA: TGTGCCAGCAGCTTCAAGACAGGTTACAATGAGCAGTTCTTC.

This sequence joins TRBV4-1 and TRBJ2-5; a weak D match, TRBD2 (6 bases). This CDR3 has 16 amino acids. The germline gives CDR1 MGHRA, CDR2 YSYEKL. The V gene lost 0 bases and the J gene lost 5 bases, with 16 bases spanning the gap. The CDR3 spells CASSQDRRGPRETQYF. CDR3 bases: TGCGCCAGCAGCCAAGATCGGCGGGGCCCTAGGGAGACCCAGTACTTC.

This clone was picked up a small number of times. Different DNA sequences within this sample yield the same CDR3. The V call is TRBV5-6, the J call TRBJ1-2, with 7 bases identical to TRBD1. CDR1 is SGHDT, CDR2 YYEEEE, per germline. With V trimmed by 0 bases and J by 5 bases, 1 base remained unmatched. The CDR3 extends over 13 amino acids. This chain's CDR3 is CASSLGDRYGYTF. The CDR3 bases are TGTGCCAGCAGCTTGGGGGACAGATATGGCTACACCTTC. The full variable domain, rest sourced from reference TRBV5-6 and TRBJ1-2, is DAGVTQSPTHLIKTRGQQVTLRCSPKSGHDTVSWYQQALGQGPQFIFQYYEEEERQRGNFPDRFSGHQFPNYSSELNVNALLLGDSALYLCASSLGDRYGYTFGSGTRLTVV.

This clone was observed once. This chain uses TRBV7-9 with TRBJ1-2, with D uncertain. V dropped 1 base and J dropped 0 bases, with 9 bases sitting between them. Per the germline V gene, CDR1 is SEHNR and CDR2 is FQNEAQ (reference sequence). The CDR3 has 15 residues. CDR3 residues: CASSLVAGSNYGYTF. The DNA for the CDR3 is TGTGCCAGCAGCTTAGTTGCAGGATCTAACTATGGCTACACCTTC.

This chain uses TRBV5-1 with TRBJ1-2, with D perhaps matching TRBD1 (5 bases). Germline assignment: CDR1 SGHRS and CDR2 YFSETQ. The CDR3 is 15 amino acids. V lost 2 bases and J lost 4, with 15 bases in between. CDR3 DNA: TGCGCCAGCAGCTTAAGCTCAGGGTTAGGCTATGGCTACACCTTC. Translation: CASSLSSGLGYGYTF.

The rearrangement links TRBV10-3 to TRBJ1-2; 10 nucleotides line up with TRBD1. The CDR3 consists of 12 residues. Germline CDR1 reads ENHRY; CDR2 reads SYGVKD. After removal of 6 bases from V and 13 bases from J, the junction contained 8 bases not matched to a gene. The CDR3 sequence: CAIRSGQGYSTF. CDR3 DNA sequence: TGTGCCATCAGATCGGGACAGGGGTATAGCACCTTC.

This clone was seen a single time. The chain joins TRBV15 to TRBJ2-5; 7 bases are shared with TRBD1. The CDR3 contains 14 residues. Germline CDR1 is LNHNV and CDR2 is YYDKDF (reference sequence). The V and J ends lost 5 bases and 2 bases, in that order; junction bases with no gene match: 5. The CDR3 region is CATSYRDSQETQYF. CDR3 in DNA: TGTGCCACCAGCTACCGGGACAGTCAAGAGACCCAGTACTTC. Based on the CDR3 plus reference TRBV15 and TRBJ2-5, the full variable domain is DAMVIQNPRYQVTQFGKPVTLSCSQTLNHNVMYWYQQKSSQAPKLLFHYYDKDFNNEADTPDNFQSRRPNTSFCFLDIRSPGLGDTAMYLCATSYRDSQETQYFGPGTRLLVL.

V gene TRBV24-1 combines with J gene TRBJ2-2; 9 bases map to TRBD2. The CDR3 sequence is 17 residues long. After removal of 5 bases from V and 3 bases from J, the junction contained 9 bases not matched to a gene. Germline V lookup: CDR1 KGHDR, CDR2 SFDVKD. This CDR3 is CATSGQGSGGHTGELFF. In DNA, the CDR3 is TGTGCCACCAGTGGTCAAGGTAGCGGGGGACACACCGGGGAGCTGTTTTTT.

The chain recombines TRBV4-2 with TRBJ1-6, with D possibly being TRBD1 (5 bases). Germline CDR1 LGHNA, CDR2 YNFKEQ. V was trimmed by 4 bases and J by 6 bases, leaving 13 bases between them. The CDR3 has 15 amino acids. CDR3 coding DNA: TGTGCCAGCAGCCTAGGAAGGGGAGGTAATTCACCCCTCCACTTT. This encodes CASSLGRGGNSPLHF.

This chain uses TRBV3-1 (or the pseudogene TRBV3-2) with TRBJ2-3; the D is unclear. This CDR3 has 13 residues. CDR1 is LGHDT and CDR2 is YNNKEL in the germline V gene (reference sequence). The V and J ends lost 4 bases and 1 base respectively, with 6 bases between them. CDR3 protein: CASSRDGTDTQYF. The CDR3 coding sequence is TGTGCCAGCAGCCGAGACGGCACAGATACGCAGTATTTT.

The chain combines TRBV30 with TRBJ1-4; no clear D. Germline CDR1 GTSNPN, CDR2 SVGIG (reference sequence). Trimming removed 1 base from V and 4 bases from J, with 13 bases in between. This CDR3 is 15 amino acids long. The CDR3 sequence: CAWSEWTGSNEKLFF. For the CDR3, the DNA is TGTGCCTGGAGTGAATGGACGGGGAGTAATGAAAAACTGTTTTTT.

The V and J genes are TRBV5-1 and TRBJ2-1; 10 nucleotides align to TRBD2. J was trimmed by 2 bases and V by 4 bases; bases with no gene match: 24. The CDR3 contains 22 residues. Germline CDR1 is SGHRS and CDR2 is YFSETQ. This chain's CDR3 is CASSDPSGTDYLAGATYNEQFF. The CDR3 region has the DNA TGCGCCAGCAGCGATCCCTCCGGGACAGATTATCTAGCGGGGGCGACCTACAATGAGCAGTTCTTC. Based on the CDR3 plus reference TRBV5-1 and TRBJ2-1, the full variable domain is KAGVTQTPRYLIKTRGQQVTLSCSPISGHRSVSWYQQTPGQGLQFLFEYFSETQRNKGNFPGRFSGRQFSNSRSEMNVSTLELGDSALYLCASSDPSGTDYLAGATYNEQFFGPGTRLTVL.

The chain joins TRBV29-1 to TRBJ1-1; 8 bases agree with TRBD1. This CDR3 has 13 residues. Germline V gene data show CDR1 as SQVTM and CDR2 as ANQGSEA. V shed 6 bases, J shed 0 bases, and the junction held 3 bases outside the gene matches. CDR3 nucleotide sequence: TGCAGCGTCCCGGACAGGGTGAACACTGAAGCTTTCTTT. This codes for CSVPDRVNTEAFF.

The rearrangement joins TRBV18 to TRBJ1-5, with D hard to call. Deletions cut 2 bases from V and 4 bases from J, with 9 bases between. Germline V gene data show CDR1 as KGHSH and CDR2 as LQKENI. The CDR3 sequence is 14 residues long. CDR3 protein: CASSPGQLNQPQHF. In DNA, the CDR3 is TGTGCCAGCTCACCAGGGCAGCTTAATCAGCCCCAGCATTTT.

The chain is built from TRBV6-6 and TRBJ1-2; 9 bases are shared with TRBD1. With V trimmed by 7 bases and J by 8 bases, 8 bases remained unmatched. Germline-derived CDR1 and CDR2 are MNHNY and SVGAGI (reference sequence). The CDR3 totals 13 residues. CDR3 in amino acids: CASTQRTGGGYTF. CDR3 nucleotides: TGTGCCAGCACCCAGAGAACAGGGGGCGGCTACACCTTC.

The chain couples TRBV30 to TRBJ1-2; weak D call: TRBD1 (5 bases). CDR3 size: 13 residues. With 5 bases removed from V and 2 bases from J, the gap between germline ends came to 12 bases. Germline assignment: CDR1 GTSNPN and CDR2 SVGIG (reference sequence). The DNA for the CDR3 is TGTGCCTGGGACAGTGGAGCGAACTATGGCTACACCTTC. It specifies CAWDSGANYGYTF.

V gene TRBV15 combines with J gene TRBJ2-5, with 9 positions matching TRBD1. The CDR3 length is 14 residues. CDR1 and CDR2 (germline): LNHNV, YYDKDF (reference sequence). After removal of 2 bases from V and 7 bases from J, the junction contained 5 bases not matched to a gene. CDR3 loop: CATSRRGQGGTQYF. CDR3 nucleotide sequence: TGTGCCACCAGCAGACGGGGACAGGGCGGGACCCAGTACTTC.

The chain is built from TRBV5-4 and TRBJ1-2; D is unresolved. Per the germline V gene, CDR1 is SGHNT and CDR2 is YYREEE (reference sequence). V lost 0 bases to trimming and J lost 6 bases, with 12 bases between them. The CDR3 has 14 amino acids. CDR3 sequence: CASSLGGSWDGYTF. The CDR3 nucleotides read TGTGCCAGCAGCTTGGGCGGGAGTTGGGATGGCTACACCTTC.

The chain links TRBV19 to TRBJ2-3; TRBD2 matches 9 bases. This CDR3 region has 17 residues. Germline V gene lookup returns CDR1 LNHDA and CDR2 SQIVND (reference sequence). The V and J ends lost 3 bases and 0 bases, in that order; junction bases with no gene match: 7. The CDR3 here is CASSMRRLAGSTDTQYF. In nucleotides, the CDR3 is TGTGCCAGTAGTATGAGAAGGCTAGCGGGGAGCACAGATACGCAGTATTTT.

V gene TRBV7-3 combines with J gene TRBJ2-2; D perhaps matches TRBD2 (6 bases). CDR3 length equals 14 residues. Trimming pared 3 bases from V and 5 bases from J, leaving 10 bases between. Germline CDR1 is SGHTA and CDR2 is FQGTGA. CDR3 in amino acids: CASSFGSATGELFF. CDR3 nucleotides: TGTGCCAGCAGCTTCGGGAGTGCTACCGGGGAGCTGTTTTTT.

The V call is TRBV6-6, the J call TRBJ1-2; 7 bases map to TRBD1. The germline gives CDR1 MNHNY, CDR2 SVGAGI (reference sequence). CDR3 length: 18 residues. V gave up 5 bases and J gave up 4 bases; unmatched junction bases: 19. CDR3 region: CASSPLKTGAQPFYGYTF. The CDR3 nucleotides read TGTGCCAGCAGTCCCTTAAAAACAGGGGCCCAACCTTTCTATGGCTACACCTTC.

The rearrangement uses TRBV4-1 and TRBJ1-2; D uncertain. In germline, CDR1 is MGHRA, CDR2 YSYEKL. The V end was cut by 6 bases, the J end by 4 bases, with 18 bases between. The CDR3 extends over 15 amino acids. CDR3 in amino acids: CASSASSVGIYGYTF. Here the CDR3 DNA reads TGCGCCAGCAGTGCGTCTTCCGTGGGCATCTATGGCTACACCTTC.

The CDR3 nucleotides are TGTGCCAGCAAAGCAGGGACACCTTATGGCTACACCTTC. Encoded protein: CASKAGTPYGYTF. The J gene is TRBJ1-2, the V gene TRBV6-4; perhaps TRBD1 as D (6 bases). V lost 7 bases to trimming and J lost 5 bases, with 14 bases between them. CDR1 is MRHNA and CDR2 is SNTAGT in the germline V gene. This CDR3 contains 13 residues.

Remarks on this clone: This may arise from a read error, as a much more abundant clone is one base away. This sequence joins TRBV6-2 or TRBV6-3 and TRBJ1-1, with D perhaps matching TRBD1 (6 bases). Germline-derived CDR1 and CDR2 are MNHEY and SVGEGT. CDR3 length: 13 amino acids. Between the trimmed V and J ends, which lost 5 bases and 1 base, there was a span of 8 bases. CDR3 protein: CASSRTANTEAFF. Written as DNA, the CDR3 is TGTGCCAGCAGTCGGACAGCGAACACTGAAGCTTTCTTT.

This chain joins TRBV3-1 (or the pseudogene TRBV3-2) and TRBJ2-1; the match to TRBD2 covers 7 bases. V trimming: 4 bases; J trimming: 12 bases; junction bases outside the gene matches: 9. The germline V gene has CDR1 LGHDT and CDR2 YNNKEL (reference sequence). The CDR3 covers 13 residues. In DNA form, the CDR3 reads TGTGCCAGCAGCCCCACGGGGGGACTGCTGCAGTTCTTC. This codes for CASSPTGGLLQFF.

J is TRBJ1-2 and V is TRBV24-1, with 9 nucleotides matching TRBD1. Germline V CDR1 and CDR2: KGHDR, SFDVKD. This CDR3 comprises 14 residues. Germline trimming cut 9 bases from V and 6 bases from J; bases unmatched to any gene: 10. The CDR3 DNA follows: TGTGCCACCCAAGGACAGGGGAGGTTCGATGGCTACACCTTC. Translating it yields CATQGQGRFDGYTF.

This rearrangement joins TRBV2 to TRBJ1-2, with D possibly being TRBD1 (6 bases). Germline V CDR1 and CDR2: SNHLY, FYNNEI. Between the trimmed V and J ends, which lost 3 bases and 7 bases, there was a span of 24 bases. This CDR3 is built from 17 residues. The CDR3 bases are TGTGCCAGCAGTGATCCCCTACGACGGGGGGCCTGGGGTGGCTACACCTTC. Translating gives CASSDPLRRGAWGGYTF.

The gene calls are TRBV28 and TRBJ1-2; D unresolved. Germline values: CDR1 MDHEN, CDR2 SYDVKM. The CDR3 runs 12 residues. Trimming pared 2 bases from V and 4 bases from J, leaving 5 bases between. CDR3 nucleotide sequence: TGTGCCAGCAGTTTAAACAGCTATGGCTACACCTTC. It codes for CASSLNSYGYTF.

The J gene is TRBJ1-4, the V gene TRBV6-2 or TRBV6-3; the match to TRBD1 covers 9 bases. CDR3 size: 16 residues. Germline V lookup: CDR1 MNHEY, CDR2 SVGEGT. The V gene end was trimmed by 2 bases and the J gene end by 7 bases; junction bases not matched to a gene: 8. This CDR3 reads CASSYDRGTASEKLFF. CDR3 in DNA: TGTGCCAGCAGTTACGACAGGGGGACGGCGAGTGAAAAACTGTTTTTT.

The chain's CDR3 is CASSPGGSRGEQYF. As DNA, the CDR3 is TGTGCCAGCTCACCAGGGGGGTCTCGGGGCGAGCAGTACTTC. The V and J genes are TRBV18 and TRBJ2-7; tentative D call: TRBD2 (6 bases). This CDR3 is 14 amino acids long. V shed 2 bases and J shed 6 bases, with 14 bases lying between them. Germline CDR1 and CDR2: KGHSH and LQKENI.